This passage covers 8 T cell receptor beta chains from one sample sequenced in a study of spatial heterogeneity in lung cancer. No antigen has been assigned to these receptors. TCRdb re-called the 5' RACE reads through MiXCR, storing one row per CDR3 protein. This sample has about 10,000 distinct CDR3 sequences, with roughly 12% found just once. Study outcomes and limitations: The number of expanded tumor alpha and beta chains correlated with mutation number.

Time point defined: sample taken at primary tumor resection. The specimen comprised lung tumor tissue, sampled at surgery. The receptors stem from a male donor with early-stage non-small cell lung cancer.

The table lists this clonotype with many counts. This beta chain is an off-target read within a library intended for alpha chains, so its frequency means little. The chain has TRBV6-5 and TRBJ2-3; D call uncertain. The CDR3 is made up of 14 amino acids. The V end lost 2 bases, the J end lost 4 bases, and 10 bases lay between the germline ends. The germline V gene has CDR1 MNHEY and CDR2 SVGAGI. In nucleotides, the CDR3 is TGTGCCAGCAGTTACGACGAACGGGCAGATACGCAGTATTTT. Translating gives CASSYDERADTQYF.

This clonotype was recorded at least ten times. This beta chain is a stray sequence in a library constructed for alpha chains; its clone size is not meaningful. The chain is built from TRBV6-5 and TRBJ1-2; 7 bases agree with TRBD1. Unmatched junction bases numbered 10, after V lost 4 bases and J lost 2 bases. Germline V CDR1 and CDR2: MNHEY, SVGAGI. CDR3 length: 16 amino acids. DNA of the CDR3: TGTGCCAGCAGTTCGAACAGGGGACCCTCCAACTATGGCTACACCTTC. This gives the protein CASSSNRGPSNYGYTF.

This clonotype has a count of ten or more. A library prepared for alpha chains yielded this beta chain as an off-target read; its size is of little meaning. The chain recombines TRBV15 with TRBJ2-4; D possibly corresponds to TRBD2 (5 bases). The germline gives CDR1 LNHNV, CDR2 YYDKDF (reference sequence). This CDR3 spans 14 amino acids. With 3 bases removed from V and 7 bases from J, the gap between germline ends came to 13 bases. CDR3 sequence (DNA): TGTGCCACCAGCAGCTCTATAGCGCAGAACATTCAGTACTTC. As protein: CATSSSIAQNIQYF.

This clonotype was counted many times. This beta chain was picked up by a library intended for alpha chains and is off target, so its count carries little meaning. The chain recombines TRBV5-6 with TRBJ1-2; 10 nucleotides align to TRBD1. The CDR3 is 16 residues long. Germline V gene lookup returns CDR1 SGHDT and CDR2 YYEEEE. V was pared by 0 bases and J by 3 bases, with 5 bases of the junction left unmatched. CDR3 in DNA: TGTGCCAGCAGCTTGGTTGGGACAGGGGACGACTATGGCTACACCTTC. Translation gives CASSLVGTGDDYGYTF.

Comment on this clonotype: This beta chain is an unintended read in a library built for alpha chains; its size means little. The chain recombines TRBV6-2 or TRBV6-3 with TRBJ2-2; TRBD1 matches at 9 bases. In germline, CDR1 is MNHEY, CDR2 SVGEGT. Unmatched junction bases numbered 4, after V lost 4 bases and J lost 4 bases. CDR3 length equals 15 residues. CDR3 in DNA: TGTGCCAGCAGTTCACAGGGGGCGGGCACCGGGGAGCTGTTTTTT. Translating gives CASSSQGAGTGELFF.

This clonotype was seen many times. The library was prepared for alpha chains; this beta chain is a stray read, so its frequency means little. The CDR3 sequence: CASSQDRGSGRATDTQYF. The CDR3, as DNA: TGTGCCAGCAGCCAAGATCGAGGAAGCGGGAGGGCCACGGATACGCAGTATTTT. V and J are TRBV14 and TRBJ2-3; 10 bases fit TRBD2. This CDR3 contains 18 residues. The V gene's germline CDR1 is SGHDN and CDR2 FVKESK. V was pared by 0 bases and J by 6 bases, with 12 bases of the junction left unmatched.

This clonotype is classed as medium-sized. This beta chain is an unintended read in a library built for alpha chains; its size means little. The chain uses TRBV29-1 and TRBJ2-4; a weak D match, TRBD2 (6 bases). Germline CDR1 is SQVTM and CDR2 is ANQGSEA. The ends were cut back, 3 bases at V and 4 bases at J, with 10 bases in the middle. The CDR3 extends over 13 amino acids. DNA of the CDR3: TGCAGCGTTGAGCCGGGACTGAAAAACATTCAGTACTTC. It encodes CSVEPGLKNIQYF.

This clonotype was seen at least ten times. As an off-target read in a library built for alpha chains, this beta chain has a frequency of little significance. This chain connects TRBV7-3 to TRBJ1-1; TRBD1 matches 7 bases. V lost 4 bases to trimming and J lost 4 bases; unmatched junction nucleotides: 6. CDR3 length equals 14 residues. Germline V gene sequence: CDR1 SGHTA, CDR2 FQGTGA. The CDR3 coding sequence is TGTGCCAGCAGCTCGACAGGGTTGGGCACTGAAGCTTTCTTT. Translated, it gives CASSSTGLGTEAFF.